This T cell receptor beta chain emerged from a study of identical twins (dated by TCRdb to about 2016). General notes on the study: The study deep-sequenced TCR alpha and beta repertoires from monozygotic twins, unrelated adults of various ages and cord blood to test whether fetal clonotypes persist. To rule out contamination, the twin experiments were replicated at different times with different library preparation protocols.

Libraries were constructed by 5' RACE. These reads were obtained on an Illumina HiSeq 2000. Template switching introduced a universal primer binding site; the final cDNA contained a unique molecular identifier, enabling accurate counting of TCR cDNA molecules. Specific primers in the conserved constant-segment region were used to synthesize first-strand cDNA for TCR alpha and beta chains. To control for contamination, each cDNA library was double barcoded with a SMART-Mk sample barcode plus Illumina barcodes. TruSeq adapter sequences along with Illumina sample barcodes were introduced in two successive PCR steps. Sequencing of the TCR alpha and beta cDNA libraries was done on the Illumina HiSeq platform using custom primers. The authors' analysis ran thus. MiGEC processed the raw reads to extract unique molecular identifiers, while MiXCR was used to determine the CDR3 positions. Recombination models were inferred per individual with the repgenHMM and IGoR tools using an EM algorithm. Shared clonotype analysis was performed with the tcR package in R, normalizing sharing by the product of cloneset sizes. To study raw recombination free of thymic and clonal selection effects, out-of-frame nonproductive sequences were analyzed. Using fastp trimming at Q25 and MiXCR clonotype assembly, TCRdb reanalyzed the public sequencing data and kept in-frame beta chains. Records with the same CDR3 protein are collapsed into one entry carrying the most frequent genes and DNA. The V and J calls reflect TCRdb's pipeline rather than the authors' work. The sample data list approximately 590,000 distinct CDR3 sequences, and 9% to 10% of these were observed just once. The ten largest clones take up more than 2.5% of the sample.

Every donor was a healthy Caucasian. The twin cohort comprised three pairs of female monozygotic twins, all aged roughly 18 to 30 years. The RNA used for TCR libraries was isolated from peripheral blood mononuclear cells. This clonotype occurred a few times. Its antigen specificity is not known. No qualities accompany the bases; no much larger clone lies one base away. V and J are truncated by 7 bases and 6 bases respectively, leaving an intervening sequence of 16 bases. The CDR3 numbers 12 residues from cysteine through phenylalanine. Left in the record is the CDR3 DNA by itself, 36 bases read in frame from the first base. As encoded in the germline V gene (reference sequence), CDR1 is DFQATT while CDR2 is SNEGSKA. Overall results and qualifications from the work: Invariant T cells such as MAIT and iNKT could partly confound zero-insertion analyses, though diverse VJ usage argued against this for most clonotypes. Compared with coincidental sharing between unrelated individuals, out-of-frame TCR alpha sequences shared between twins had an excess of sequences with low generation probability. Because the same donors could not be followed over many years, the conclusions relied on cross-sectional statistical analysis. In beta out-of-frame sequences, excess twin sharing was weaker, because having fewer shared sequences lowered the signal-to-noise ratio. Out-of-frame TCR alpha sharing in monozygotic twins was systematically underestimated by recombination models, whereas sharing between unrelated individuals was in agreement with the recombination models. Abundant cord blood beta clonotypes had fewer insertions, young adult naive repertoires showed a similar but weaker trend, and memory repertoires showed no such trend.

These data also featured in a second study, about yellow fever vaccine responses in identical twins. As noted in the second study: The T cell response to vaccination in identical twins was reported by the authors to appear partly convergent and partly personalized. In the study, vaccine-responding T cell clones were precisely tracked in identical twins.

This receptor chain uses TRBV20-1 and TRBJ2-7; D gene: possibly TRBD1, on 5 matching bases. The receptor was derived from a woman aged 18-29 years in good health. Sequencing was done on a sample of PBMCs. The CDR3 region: CSVLTAGAEQYF. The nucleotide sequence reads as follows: TGCAGTGTGCTGACAGCCGGCGCCGAGCAGTACTTC.